The 16 T cell receptor beta chains presented below share a single source sample, sequenced in a study of glioma-infiltrating T cells after dendritic cell vaccination. Measured with immunoSEQ multiplex PCR; TCRdb has only the in-frame clones, and not every one. The sample shows approximately 82,000 clones, roughly 90% of them seen only once. The specimen comprised blood, sampled before dendritic cell vaccination. Receptors originate from a human donor with glioblastoma.

This chain connects TRBV7-6 to TRBJ2-1; 8 nucleotides align to TRBD2. The V gene end was trimmed by 2 bases and the J gene end by 8 bases; junction bases not matched to a gene: 5. The CDR3 contains 14 residues. CDR1 and CDR2 from the germline V gene are SGHVS and FNYEAQ. CDR3 sequence (DNA): TGTGCCAGCAGCTTAAGCGGGAGAGGCGATGAGCAGTTCTTC. This encodes CASSLSGRGDEQFF.

The chain combines TRBV5-1 with TRBJ2-7, with unresolved D. Germline V CDR1 and CDR2: SGHRS, YFSETQ. Trimming cost V 2 bases and J 3 bases, with 12 bases left between them. The CDR3 totals 14 residues. The CDR3 DNA reads TGCGCCAGCAGCTTTGTCGGCGGCGGCTACGAGCAGTACTTC. Protein product: CASSFVGGGYEQYF.

The chain uses TRBV2 and TRBJ2-7; D not resolved. CDR1 SNHLY and CDR2 FYNNEI come from the germline V gene. V was pared by 7 bases and J by 2 bases, with 6 bases between. The CDR3 has 11 amino acids. DNA of the CDR3: TGTGCCAGCACCCTAGCCTACGAGCAGTACTTC. Protein sequence: CASTLAYEQYF.

The CDR3, as DNA: TGTGCCAGCAGTGTGACTAGCGGGAGTTACGAGCAGTACTTC. This encodes CASSVTSGSYEQYF. The chain uses TRBV27 and TRBJ2-7; 12 positions agree with TRBD2. Germline CDR1 and CDR2: MNHEY and SMNVEV (reference sequence). This CDR3 has 14 amino acids. J was trimmed by 4 bases and V by 5 bases; bases with no gene match: 3.

V is TRBV12-5 and J is TRBJ2-1; possibly TRBD1 for D (5 bases). The V gene's germline CDR1 is LGHNT and CDR2 FRNRAP. The V end was cut by 1 base, the J end by 5 bases, with 9 bases between. The CDR3 is 14 amino acids. The CDR3 bases are TGTGCTAGTGGTTTGGGGACACGGGACAATGAGCAGTTCTTC. This sequence encodes CASGLGTRDNEQFF.

The genes are TRBV18 and TRBJ2-3; 8 bases match TRBD1. Losses at the gene ends were 3 bases for V and 3 bases for J; bases not matched to a gene: 5. CDR1 is KGHSH and CDR2 is LQKENI in the germline V gene. CDR3 size: 15 residues. Here the CDR3 reads CASSPGQGRTDTQYF. In DNA, the CDR3 is TGTGCCAGCTCACCCGGACAGGGTAGGACAGATACGCAGTATTTT.

This clone has a single count. The chain couples TRBV2 to TRBJ1-2, with TRBD1 as a possible D gene (5 bases). V lost 6 bases and J lost 8, with 16 bases in between. The CDR3 consists of 13 residues. The V gene's germline CDR1 is SNHLY and CDR2 FYNNEI. CDR3 amino acids: CASRGHTLWGYTF. The CDR3 nucleotides read TGTGCCAGCAGGGGGCATACCCTATGGGGCTACACCTTC.

This chain uses TRBV6-1 with TRBJ2-1, with 11 positions matching TRBD1. V gave up 6 bases and J gave up 6 bases; unmatched junction bases: 1. The CDR3 covers 13 residues. CDR1 and CDR2 from the germline V gene are MNHNS and SASEGT. CDR3 sequence (DNA): TGTGCCAGCAGGGGGACAGGGGGCAATGAGCAGTTCTTC. This gives the protein CASRGTGGNEQFF.

The chain employs TRBV5-5 and TRBJ2-7, with D uncertain. CDR3 length: 14 residues. V lost 0 bases and J lost 0, with 7 bases in between. Germline V CDR1 and CDR2: SGHKS, YYEKEE (reference sequence). The CDR3 region is CASSLVISSYEQYF. The CDR3 DNA follows: TGTGCCAGCAGCTTGGTAATATCCTCCTACGAGCAGTACTTC.

The rearrangement links TRBV6-1 to TRBJ2-7; 11 bases are a match to TRBD2. The J segment lost 0 bases and the V segment lost 2 bases, leaving 0 bases of the junction unmatched. The length of the CDR3 is 15 residues. Germline V gene sequence: CDR1 MNHNS, CDR2 SASEGT. The CDR3 region is CASSELAGGSYEQYF. As DNA, the CDR3 is TGTGCCAGCAGTGAACTAGCGGGAGGCTCCTACGAGCAGTACTTC.

J is TRBJ1-1 and V is TRBV29-1; possibly TRBD1 for D (6 bases). The germline V gene encodes CDR1 SQVTM and CDR2 ANQGSEA. CDR3 length: 14 residues. V was clipped by 6 bases and J by 3 bases, with 17 bases between them. The CDR3 here is CSVALSTGYTEAFF. DNA for the CDR3: TGCAGCGTCGCCTTATCCACAGGGTACACTGAAGCTTTCTTT.

The chain employs TRBV11-2 and TRBJ2-5; 8 bases match TRBD2. CDR3 length: 14 amino acids. V lost 5 bases to trimming and J lost 6 bases; unmatched junction nucleotides: 8. Germline V gene sequence: CDR1 SGHAT, CDR2 FQNNGV. The DNA of the CDR3 is TGTGCCAGCAGCCCCGGGGGGGCTAGTCAGACCCAGTACTTC. Translating gives CASSPGGASQTQYF.

V is TRBV4-1 and J is TRBJ1-5; D call uncertain. V lost 0 bases to trimming and J lost 7 bases, with 10 bases between them. The CDR3 runs 14 residues. Germline V lookup: CDR1 MGHRA, CDR2 YSYEKL. The CDR3 spells CASSQDTARQPQHF. CDR3 bases: TGCGCCAGCAGCCAAGATACAGCCCGGCAGCCCCAGCATTTT.

The chain joins TRBV7-3 to TRBJ2-1, with 12 bases fitting TRBD1. The germline V gene has CDR1 SGHTA and CDR2 FQGTGA. The CDR3 totals 15 residues. Losses at the gene ends were 1 base for V and 8 bases for J; bases not matched to a gene: 3. Here the CDR3 reads CASSLMGQGADEQFF. CDR3 nucleotide sequence: TGTGCCAGCAGCTTAATGGGACAGGGGGCGGATGAGCAGTTCTTC. The variable domain in full, completed from reference TRBV7-3 and TRBJ2-1, reads GAGVSQTPSNKVTEKGKYVELRCDPISGHTALYWYRQSLGQGPEFLIYFQGTGAADDSGLPNDRFFAVRPEGSVSTLKIQRTERGDSAVYLCASSLMGQGADEQFFGPGTRLTVL.

J is TRBJ1-4 and V is TRBV6-5; possibly TRBD1 for D (6 bases). Trimming pared 5 bases from V and 8 bases from J, leaving 18 bases between. Germline CDR1 MNHEY, CDR2 SVGAGI. The CDR3 runs to 15 residues. The CDR3 DNA sequence: TGTGCCAGCAGTCACCGGGGACAACTTCTCGAAAAACTGTTTTTT. Its protein product is CASSHRGQLLEKLFF.

The genes are TRBV4-2 and TRBJ2-5; 12 nucleotides line up with TRBD2. In germline, CDR1 is LGHNA, CDR2 YNFKEQ. Unmatched junction bases numbered 4, after V lost 0 bases and J lost 2 bases. The CDR3 has 17 residues. CDR3 in amino acids: CASSQEETSGGQETQYF. The CDR3 region has the DNA TGTGCCAGCAGCCAAGAAGAGACTAGCGGGGGACAAGAGACCCAGTACTTC.